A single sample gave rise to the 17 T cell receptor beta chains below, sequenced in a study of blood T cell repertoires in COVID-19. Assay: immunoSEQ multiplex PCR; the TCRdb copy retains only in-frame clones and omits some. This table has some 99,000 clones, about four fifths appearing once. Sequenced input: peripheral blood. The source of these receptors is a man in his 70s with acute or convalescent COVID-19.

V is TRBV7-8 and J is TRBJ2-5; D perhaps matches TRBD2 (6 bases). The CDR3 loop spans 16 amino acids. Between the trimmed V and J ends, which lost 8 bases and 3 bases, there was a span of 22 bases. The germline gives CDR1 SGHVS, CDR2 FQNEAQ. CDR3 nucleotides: TGTGCCAGCCTCGAGGGGAGACTTTGGGGGGAAGAGACCCAGTACTTC. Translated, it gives CASLEGRLWGEETQYF.

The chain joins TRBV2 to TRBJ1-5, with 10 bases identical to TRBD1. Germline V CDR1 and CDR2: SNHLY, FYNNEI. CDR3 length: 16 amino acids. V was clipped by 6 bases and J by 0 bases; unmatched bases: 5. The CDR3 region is CASSDGTGDSNQPQHF. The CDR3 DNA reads TGTGCCAGCAGCGACGGGACAGGGGATAGCAATCAGCCCCAGCATTTT.

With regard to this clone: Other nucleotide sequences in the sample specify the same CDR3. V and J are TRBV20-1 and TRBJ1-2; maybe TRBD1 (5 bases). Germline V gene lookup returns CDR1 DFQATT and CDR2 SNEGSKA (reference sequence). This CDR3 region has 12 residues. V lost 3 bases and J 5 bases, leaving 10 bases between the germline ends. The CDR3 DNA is TGCAGTGCTAGTAGTCAGGGATATGGCTACACCTTC. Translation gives CSASSQGYGYTF.

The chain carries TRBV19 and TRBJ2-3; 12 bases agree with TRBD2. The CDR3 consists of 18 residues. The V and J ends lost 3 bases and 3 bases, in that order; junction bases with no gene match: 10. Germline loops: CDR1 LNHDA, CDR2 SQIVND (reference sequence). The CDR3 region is CASSMTSGSQGRTDTQYF. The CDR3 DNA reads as TGTGCCAGTAGTATGACTAGCGGGAGCCAAGGACGGACAGATACGCAGTATTTT.

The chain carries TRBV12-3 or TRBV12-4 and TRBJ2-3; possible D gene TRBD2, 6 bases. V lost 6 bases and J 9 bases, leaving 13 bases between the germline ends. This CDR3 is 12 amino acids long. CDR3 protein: CASRTGLWTQYF. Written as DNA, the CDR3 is TGTGCCAGCAGGACGGGACTGTGGACGCAGTATTTT.

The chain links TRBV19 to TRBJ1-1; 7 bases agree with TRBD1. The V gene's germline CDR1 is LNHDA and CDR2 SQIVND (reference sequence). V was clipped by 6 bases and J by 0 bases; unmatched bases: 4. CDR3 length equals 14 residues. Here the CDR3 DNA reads TGTGCCAGTAGGGTGGACAGGTTGAACACTGAAGCTTTCTTT. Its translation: CASRVDRLNTEAFF.

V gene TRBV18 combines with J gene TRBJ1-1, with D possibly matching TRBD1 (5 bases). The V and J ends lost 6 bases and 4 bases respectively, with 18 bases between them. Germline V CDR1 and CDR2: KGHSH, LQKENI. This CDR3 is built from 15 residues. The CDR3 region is CASSQGGRGTTEAFF. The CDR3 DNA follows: TGTGCCAGCTCCCAGGGAGGTCGGGGGACCACTGAAGCTTTCTTT.

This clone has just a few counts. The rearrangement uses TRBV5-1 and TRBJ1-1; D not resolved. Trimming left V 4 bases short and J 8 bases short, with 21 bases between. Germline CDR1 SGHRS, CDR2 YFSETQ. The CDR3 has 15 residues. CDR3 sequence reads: CASSVGNTAAGEAFF. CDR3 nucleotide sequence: TGCGCCAGCAGCGTGGGTAACACGGCAGCGGGAGAAGCTTTCTTT.

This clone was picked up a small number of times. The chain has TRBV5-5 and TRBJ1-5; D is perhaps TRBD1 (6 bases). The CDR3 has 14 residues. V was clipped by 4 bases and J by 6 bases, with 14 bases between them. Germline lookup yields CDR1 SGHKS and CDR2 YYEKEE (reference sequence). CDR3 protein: CASSLTGEGQPQHF. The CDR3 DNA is TGTGCCAGCAGCCTGACAGGTGAAGGTCAGCCCCAGCATTTT.

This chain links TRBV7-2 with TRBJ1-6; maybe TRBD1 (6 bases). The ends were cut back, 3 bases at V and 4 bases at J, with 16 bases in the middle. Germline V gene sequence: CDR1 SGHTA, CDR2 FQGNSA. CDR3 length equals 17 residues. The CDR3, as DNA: TGTGCCAGCAGCTTGGGGACATCGGGAATTTATAATTCACCCCTCCACTTT. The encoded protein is CASSLGTSGIYNSPLHF.

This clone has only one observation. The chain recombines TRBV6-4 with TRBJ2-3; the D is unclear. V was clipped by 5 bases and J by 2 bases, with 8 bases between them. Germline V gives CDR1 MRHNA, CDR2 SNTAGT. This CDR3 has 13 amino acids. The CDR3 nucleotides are TGTGCCAGCAGTCCTACCCTCACAGATACGCAGTATTTT. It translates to CASSPTLTDTQYF.

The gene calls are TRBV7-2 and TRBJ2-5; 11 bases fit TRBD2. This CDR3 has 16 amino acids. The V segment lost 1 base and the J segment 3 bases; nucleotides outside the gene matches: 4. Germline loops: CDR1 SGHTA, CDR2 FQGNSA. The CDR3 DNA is TGTGCCAGCAGCTTAGAAATAGCGGGAGGGAAAGAGACCCAGTACTTC. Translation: CASSLEIAGGKETQYF.

The CDR3 nucleotides read TGTGCCAGCAGCCCGGGAGCCATGGTTGTGGAGACCCAGTACTTC. Translated: CASSPGAMVVETQYF. The chain uses TRBV7-2 and TRBJ2-5; a possible D gene is TRBD2 (6 bases). CDR3 length: 15 residues. Germline values: CDR1 SGHTA, CDR2 FQGNSA. The V end lost 5 bases, the J end lost 5 bases, and 18 bases lay between the germline ends.

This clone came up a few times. CDR3 DNA sequence: TGCGCCAGCAGCTTGGCGGACAGTGGCACAGATACGCAGTATTTT. As protein: CASSLADSGTDTQYF. The rearrangement links TRBV5-1 to TRBJ2-3; D is possibly TRBD1 (6 bases). This CDR3 is 15 amino acids long. Trimming left V 0 bases short and J 1 base short, with 9 bases between. CDR1 is SGHRS, CDR2 YFSETQ, per germline.

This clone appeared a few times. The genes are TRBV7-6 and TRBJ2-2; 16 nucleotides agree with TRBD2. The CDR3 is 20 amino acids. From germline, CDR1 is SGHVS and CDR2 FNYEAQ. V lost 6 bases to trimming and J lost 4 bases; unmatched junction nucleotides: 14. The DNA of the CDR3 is TGTGCCAGCAGACAGCCCGGGACTAGCGGGAGGGCCAAAAGCACCGGGGAGCTGTTTTTT. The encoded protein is CASRQPGTSGRAKSTGELFF.

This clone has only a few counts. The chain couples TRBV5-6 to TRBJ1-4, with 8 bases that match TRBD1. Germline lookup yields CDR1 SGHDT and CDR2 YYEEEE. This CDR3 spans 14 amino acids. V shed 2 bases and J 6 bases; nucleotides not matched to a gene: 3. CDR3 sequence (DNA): TGTGCCAGCAGCTTAAACAGGGGGGATGAAAAACTGTTTTTT. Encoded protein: CASSLNRGDEKLFF.

CDR3 loop: CASSLDLDRIHEQYF. Here the CDR3 DNA reads TGTGCCAGCAGCTTAGACCTGGACAGGATCCACGAGCAGTACTTC. V usage is TRBV7-9 and J usage is TRBJ2-7, with TRBD1 matching 7 bases. This CDR3 is 15 amino acids long. V gave up 1 base and J gave up 5 bases; unmatched junction bases: 8. CDR1 is SEHNR and CDR2 is FQNEAQ in the germline V gene (reference sequence).